Presented here are 13 T cell receptor beta chains from one specimen sequenced in a study of blood T cell repertoires in COVID-19. Sequencing used immunoSEQ multiplex PCR; TCRdb keeps in-frame clones, though not all of them. Among some 50,000 clones listed, about 84% were seen once. The sequenced material came from peripheral blood. These receptors were obtained from a human donor in a cohort sampled during active COVID-19.

This clone was observed a few times. The rearrangement joins TRBV9 to TRBJ2-2, with D perhaps TRBD2 (5 bases). V was cut by 3 bases and J by 6 bases, with 15 bases left in between. CDR1 and CDR2 from the germline V gene are SGDLS and YYNGEE. This CDR3 contains 15 residues. The DNA for the CDR3 is TGTGCCAGCAGCGCTTCGGGGATTATCTCCGGGGAGCTGTTTTTT. Protein: CASSASGIISGELFF.

The genes are TRBV7-9 and TRBJ1-3, with a weak D call TRBD1 (5 bases). Trimming shortened V by 5 bases and J by 0 bases, and 17 bases separated the two germline ends. CDR1 is SEHNR, CDR2 FQNEAQ, per germline (reference sequence). The CDR3 contains 17 residues. The CDR3 bases are TGTGCCAGCAGCGGCCTTGGGCAGGGAAGCTCTGGAAACACCATATATTTT. Protein product: CASSGLGQGSSGNTIYF.

The V and J genes are TRBV10-3 and TRBJ2-5; TRBD1 aligns across 10 bases. The germline V gene encodes CDR1 ENHRY and CDR2 SYGVKD. J lost 5 bases, V lost 6 bases, and 6 bases had no gene match. The CDR3 is 14 residues long. This chain's CDR3 is CAIRGQGYGETQYF. CDR3 DNA: TGTGCCATCAGGGGACAGGGGTACGGCGAGACCCAGTACTTC.

J is TRBJ1-2 and V is TRBV7-9; 7 bases agree with TRBD1. The CDR3 spans 16 residues. The trim removed 5 bases at V and 3 bases at J, leaving 12 bases unmatched. Looked up from germline, CDR1 is SEHNR and CDR2 is FQNEAQ (reference sequence). The CDR3 reads CASSPADRARYYGYTF. CDR3 bases: TGTGCCAGCAGCCCGGCCGACAGGGCCCGTTACTATGGCTACACCTTC.

The chain couples TRBV27 to TRBJ2-5, with TRBD2 matching over 13 bases. CDR1 MNHEY and CDR2 SMNVEV come from the germline V gene (reference sequence). The CDR3 is made up of 14 amino acids. The V gene end was trimmed by 4 bases and the J gene end by 5 bases; junction bases not matched to a gene: 1. CDR3 DNA: TGTGCCAGCAGTTCGACTAGCGGGGGGGAGACCCAGTACTTC. Residues: CASSSTSGGETQYF.

This chain uses TRBV25-1 with TRBJ1-4; 8 bases agree with TRBD1. After removal of 3 bases from V and 6 bases from J, the junction contained 6 bases not matched to a gene. Germline V gene sequence: CDR1 MGHDK, CDR2 SYGVNS. The CDR3 sequence is 15 residues long. This CDR3 reads CASSDPGQGYEKLFF. The CDR3 DNA reads TGTGCCAGCAGTGATCCAGGACAGGGTTATGAAAAACTGTTTTTT.

The J gene is TRBJ2-1, the V gene TRBV7-9; the D gene is possibly TRBD1 (5 bases). Between the trimmed V and J ends, which lost 7 bases and 0 bases, there was a span of 10 bases. The CDR3 is 14 residues long. Germline V gene data show CDR1 as SEHNR and CDR2 as FQNEAQ (reference sequence). CDR3 loop: CASTSQDSYNEQFF. The CDR3 DNA sequence: TGTGCCAGCACCTCACAGGACTCCTACAATGAGCAGTTCTTC.

V and J are TRBV5-1 and TRBJ2-7; the D is unclear. The CDR3 runs to 12 residues. Germline CDR1 and CDR2: SGHRS and YFSETQ. V lost 5 bases and J lost 3, with 9 bases in between. CDR3: CASRKLLYEQYF. CDR3 nucleotides: TGCGCCAGCAGGAAACTGCTCTACGAGCAGTACTTC.

The V call is TRBV29-1, the J call TRBJ2-1, with 10 bases that match TRBD2. The V segment lost 4 bases and the J segment 7 bases; nucleotides outside the gene matches: 10. This CDR3 spans 15 amino acids. Germline assignment: CDR1 SQVTM and CDR2 ANQGSEA. The CDR3 here is CSVGSSGRWGNEQFF. For the CDR3, the DNA is TGCAGCGTTGGGAGTAGCGGGAGGTGGGGGAATGAGCAGTTCTTC.

The chain uses TRBV19 and TRBJ2-3, with TRBD1 matching 9 bases. The CDR3 contains 14 residues. The germline V gene encodes CDR1 LNHDA and CDR2 SQIVND (reference sequence). J lost 2 bases, V lost 8 bases, and 5 bases had no gene match. The CDR3 is CASSWDRATDTQYF. DNA of the CDR3: TGTGCCAGTTCGTGGGACAGGGCCACAGATACGCAGTATTTT.

This chain joins TRBV4-2 and TRBJ2-1, with D perhaps TRBD2 (5 bases). Germline V gene sequence: CDR1 LGHNA, CDR2 YNFKEQ. CDR3 length equals 17 residues. V was clipped by 1 base and J by 4 bases, with 17 bases between them. CDR3 protein: CASSQGRASRSYNEQFF. The CDR3 DNA reads as TGTGCCAGCAGCCAAGGAAGGGCTAGCAGGAGTTACAATGAGCAGTTCTTC.

A few counts support this clone. The J gene is TRBJ1-3, the V gene TRBV6-5, with TRBD1 identical over 8 bases. CDR3 length: 15 residues. The V segment lost 5 bases and the J segment 2 bases; nucleotides outside the gene matches: 5. The germline CDR1 and CDR2 sequences are MNHEY and SVGAGI. CDR3 coding DNA: TGTGCCAGCAGTCGGGACAGGACCCCTGGAAACACCATATATTTT. It translates to CASSRDRTPGNTIYF.

V usage is TRBV5-4 and J usage is TRBJ1-4, with 7 bases matching TRBD1. The germline V gene has CDR1 SGHNT and CDR2 YYREEE (reference sequence). The CDR3 sequence is 14 residues long. With V trimmed by 5 bases and J by 3 bases, 4 bases remained unmatched. The CDR3 loop reads CASRQGGPNEKLFF. The CDR3 DNA reads as TGTGCCAGCAGGCAGGGGGGACCTAATGAAAAACTGTTTTTT.